A single sample is the source of the 19 T cell receptor beta chains below, sequenced in a study of regulatory T cells in long-lasting Graves disease. Relying on iRepertoire HTBI primers and Arm-PCR of CDR3 regions, the team built TCR beta libraries. One entry per CDR3 protein results from TCRdb running MiXCR on the multiplex PCR reads. The sample lists hundreds of thousands of distinct CDR3 sequences, approximately 16% occurring once. Regarding time point: newly diagnosed GD, antithyroid drugs for less than 3 months. Extracted RNA from PBMCs served as the source of the TCR library. These data were likewise used in another study, on T cells in Graves' hyperthyroidism and ophthalmopathy.

Sample: peripheral blood mononuclear cells (PBMCs), taken at new diagnosis, from a patient treated with antithyroid drugs. The receptors stem from a woman aged 35-65 years with Graves disease.

This clonotype has at least ten counts. V gene TRBV11-1 combines with J gene TRBJ1-2, with D tentatively TRBD1 (5 bases). Trimming took 2 bases from V and 8 from J, leaving 9 bases between them. Germline CDR1 is SGHAT and CDR2 is FQDESV (reference sequence). CDR3 length: 12 amino acids. Written as DNA, the CDR3 is TGTGCCAGCAGCTTAAGTGGGGACGGCTACACCTTC. Its translation is CASSLSGDGYTF.

The chain couples TRBV20-1 to TRBJ2-5, with D possibly being TRBD1 (6 bases). The germline gives CDR1 DFQATT, CDR2 SNEGSKA (reference sequence). This CDR3 is 17 amino acids long. V shed 1 base and J shed 4 bases, with 22 bases lying between them. The CDR3 DNA follows: TGCAGTGCTAGAGTAGCGAGTGTGGGACACACACGAGAGACCCAGTACTTC. This sequence encodes CSARVASVGHTRETQYF.

There are a few counts of this clonotype. The chain joins TRBV7-9 to TRBJ1-5, with D perhaps matching TRBD1 (5 bases). Trimming took 1 base from V and 3 from J, leaving 7 bases between them. CDR1 SEHNR and CDR2 FQNEAQ come from the germline V gene (reference sequence). The CDR3 is 14 residues long. The chain's CDR3 is CASSLVGVNQPQHF. CDR3 bases: TGTGCCAGCAGCTTAGTAGGGGTCAATCAGCCCCAGCATTTT.

V is TRBV18 and J is TRBJ2-2; 9 positions match TRBD2. With 8 bases clipped from V and 0 bases from J, the junction kept 4 bases outside the gene matches. The CDR3 loop spans 15 amino acids. The germline gives CDR1 KGHSH, CDR2 LQKENI. CDR3 bases: TGTGCCAGCGAAAGCGGGGGGACGAACACCGGGGAGCTGTTTTTT. Translating it yields CASESGGTNTGELFF.

The table lists this clonotype with many counts. The chain uses TRBV20-1 and TRBJ2-1, with 7 bases aligning to TRBD2. Trimming cost V 6 bases and J 3 bases; bases outside gene matches: 11. The germline gives CDR1 DFQATT, CDR2 SNEGSKA (reference sequence). The CDR3 is 15 residues long. The CDR3: CSATGGGGIYNEQFF. The CDR3 region has the DNA TGCAGTGCAACTGGCGGCGGGGGAATCTACAATGAGCAGTTCTTC.

This chain connects TRBV11-2 to TRBJ2-1, with 7 bases fitting TRBD2. Germline CDR1 reads SGHAT; CDR2 reads FQNNGV. With V trimmed by 5 bases and J by 4 bases, 5 bases remained unmatched. CDR3 length: 14 residues. This chain's CDR3 is CASSLLAAYNEQFF. CDR3 bases: TGTGCCAGCAGCCTCCTAGCGGCATACAATGAGCAGTTCTTC.

A few counts support this clonotype. V and J are TRBV20-1 and TRBJ1-4; D gene ambiguous. Trimming stripped 0 bases from V and 5 bases from J, with 13 bases between. The CDR3 sequence is 15 residues long. Germline V gene lookup returns CDR1 DFQATT and CDR2 SNEGSKA (reference sequence). The CDR3 protein is CSAREDLGANEKLFF. CDR3 coding DNA: TGCAGTGCTAGAGAGGATTTGGGAGCAAATGAAAAACTGTTTTTT.

This clonotype occurred once. The genes are TRBV9 and TRBJ2-7; TRBD2 agrees at 14 bases. V lost 0 bases, J lost 2 bases, and 7 bases stayed unmatched. The V gene's germline CDR1 is SGDLS and CDR2 YYNGEE. This CDR3 contains 18 residues. CDR3 nucleotides: TGTGCCAGCAGCGTAGCCGCAGGACTAGCGGGGGGCGCCTACGAGCAGTACTTC. Encoded protein: CASSVAAGLAGGAYEQYF.

This chain connects TRBV6-1 to TRBJ1-2, with D perhaps matching TRBD1 (5 bases). Germline CDR1 is MNHNS and CDR2 is SASEGT. This CDR3 spans 11 amino acids. The CDR3 spells CAGSREYGYTF. The CDR3 DNA is TGTGCAGGGAGCAGGGAATATGGCTACACCTTC.

This clonotype was picked up many times. The chain has TRBV13 and TRBJ2-1, with 11 bases aligning to TRBD1. Per the germline V gene, CDR1 is PRHDT and CDR2 is FYEKMQ (reference sequence). The V segment lost 5 bases and the J segment 10 bases; nucleotides outside the gene matches: 13. The CDR3 has 16 amino acids. This CDR3 reads CASSRSPGQGAWEQFF. The CDR3 DNA is TGTGCCAGCAGCCGCAGCCCCGGACAGGGGGCTTGGGAGCAGTTCTTC.

This clonotype was seen repeatedly, ten times or more. The chain couples TRBV3-1 to TRBJ1-1, with D perhaps TRBD1 (5 bases). The V gene's germline CDR1 is LGHDT and CDR2 YNNKEL (reference sequence). Deletions cut 5 bases from V and 4 bases from J, with 14 bases between. CDR3 size: 14 residues. The CDR3 coding sequence is TGTGCCAGCAGCGGCTACGGGGGGGTCACTGAAGCTTTCTTT. It translates to CASSGYGGVTEAFF.

Many counts were recorded for this clonotype. This rearrangement joins TRBV6-2 or TRBV6-3 to TRBJ2-3; TRBD2 matches 10 bases. The CDR3 spans 17 residues. Germline V gene lookup returns CDR1 MNHEY and CDR2 SVGEGT. V gave up 7 bases and J gave up 3 bases; unmatched junction bases: 13. CDR3 residues: CASNQRGGHFRTDTQYF. In DNA form, the CDR3 reads TGTGCCAGCAACCAGCGGGGGGGCCATTTTCGTACAGATACGCAGTATTTT.

This clonotype was recorded many times. This rearrangement joins TRBV5-1 to TRBJ1-1; D uncertain. V shed 0 bases and J shed 9 bases, with 6 bases lying between them. The CDR3 contains 11 residues. The germline CDR1 and CDR2 sequences are SGHRS and YFSETQ. CDR3 in amino acids: CASSLAEKAFF. The CDR3 bases are TGCGCCAGCAGCTTGGCAGAGAAAGCTTTCTTT.

The V and J genes are TRBV7-6 and TRBJ2-3, with 9 bases fitting TRBD2. V was pared by 0 bases and J by 2 bases, with 3 bases of the junction left unmatched. The germline V gene has CDR1 SGHVS and CDR2 FNYEAQ. This CDR3 has 16 amino acids. The CDR3 bases are TGTGCCAGCAGCTTAGCGACTAGCGGCCTCACAGATACGCAGTATTTT. It is translated as CASSLATSGLTDTQYF.

On this clonotype itself: This may be a read error: a much more frequent sequence differs by one nucleotide. This sequence joins TRBV6-1 and TRBJ2-3; 12 bases map to TRBD2. This CDR3 region has 16 residues. From germline, CDR1 is MNHNS and CDR2 SASEGT. Trimming at V came to 6 bases and at J to 4 bases, leaving 8 bases not matched to a gene. The CDR3 nucleotides are TGTGCCAGCAGGGACCCGACTAGCGGGGGCGCAGATACGCAGTATTTT. Translating gives CASRDPTSGGADTQYF.

This clonotype was counted only a few times. The chain employs TRBV27 and TRBJ2-7; 7 bases map to TRBD1. Germline assignment: CDR1 MNHEY and CDR2 SMNVEV (reference sequence). The V gene end was trimmed by 7 bases and the J gene end by 3 bases; junction bases not matched to a gene: 12. This CDR3 is built from 15 residues. CDR3 sequence (DNA): TGTGCCAGCACCGCCTCATTAGGGGGCGGCTACGAGCAGTACTTC. Protein product: CASTASLGGGYEQYF.

This clonotype was recorded at least ten times. The J gene is TRBJ1-3, the V gene TRBV28; D call uncertain. CDR3 length: 13 amino acids. The V end was cut by 1 base, the J end by 8 bases, with 9 bases between. CDR1 is MDHEN and CDR2 is SYDVKM in the germline V gene. The CDR3 DNA reads as TGTGCCAGCAGTTTATATGGGGAGGACACCATATATTTT. It encodes CASSLYGEDTIYF. The full variable domain, completed using reference TRBV28 and TRBJ1-3, is DVKVTQSSRYLVKRTGEKVFLECVQDMDHENMFWYRQDPGLGLRLIYFSYDVKMKEKGDIPEGYSVSREKKERFSLILESASTNQTSMYLCASSLYGEDTIYFGEGSWLTVV.

This clonotype was seen many times. V usage is TRBV3-1 and J usage is TRBJ1-4; weak D call: TRBD1 (5 bases). V gave up 4 bases and J gave up 8 bases, with 17 bases separating them. Per germline, CDR1 LGHDT and CDR2 YNNKEL (reference sequence). The CDR3 runs 15 residues. As DNA, the CDR3 is TGTGCCAGCAGCCCCCCTCATGGGACTCTCGAAAAACTGTTTTTT. Its translation: CASSPPHGTLEKLFF.

This clonotype appeared many times. The CDR3, as DNA: TGCGCCAGCTACGGGGTCCCACGGAGCACAGATACGCAGTATTTT. It yields the protein CASYGVPRSTDTQYF. This rearrangement joins TRBV5-1 to TRBJ2-3; D may be TRBD2 (5 bases). The germline gives CDR1 SGHRS, CDR2 YFSETQ. V gave up 7 bases and J gave up 0 bases, with 15 bases separating them. The length of the CDR3 is 15 residues.